One sample yielded the 16 T cell receptor beta chains listed below, sequenced in a study of read filtering for tumor transcriptome and immune sequencing. From around 440 ng of RNA, a library with molecular barcoded alpha/delta and beta/gamma adaptors was made. Using its own MiXCR run on the reads, TCRdb lists one record per CDR3 protein. There are more than 20,000 distinct CDR3 sequences in the sample; roughly 20% occur only once, and roughly 15% lies in the top ten. Sequencing was carried out using a population of CD138-negative cells sorted from bone marrow. The receptors here all came from a donor at least 40 years old with multiple myeloma.

Details on this clonotype: Compared with germline, one end of the junction differs, possibly owing to a read error. The J gene is TRBJ2-1, the V gene TRBV20-1; D possibly corresponds to TRBD1 (6 bases). Germline V lookup: CDR1 DFQATT, CDR2 SNEGSKA (reference sequence). The CDR3 runs 14 residues. The CDR3 DNA is TGCAGTGCTGGCCGGGACATACTTTACAATGAGCAGTTCTTT. It yields the protein CSAGRDILYNEQFF.

The table lists this clonotype with many counts. The V call is TRBV28, the J call TRBJ1-1, with D maybe TRBD1 (5 bases). The CDR3 has 14 amino acids. The germline V gene encodes CDR1 MDHEN and CDR2 SYDVKM. The DNA for the CDR3 is TGTGCGATCAGGGAACGATTCCCCAACACTGAAGCTTTCTTT. Amino acid sequence: CAIRERFPNTEAFF.

This clonotype was seen many times. The chain carries TRBV6-4 and TRBJ2-1, with 12 bases matching TRBD2. The J segment lost 4 bases and the V segment lost 2 bases, leaving 3 bases of the junction unmatched. Germline V CDR1 and CDR2: MRHNA, SNTAGT. This CDR3 has 16 amino acids. DNA of the CDR3: TGTGCCAGCAGTGACACCGGGACTAGCGGGTACAATGAGCAGTTCTTC. This sequence encodes CASSDTGTSGYNEQFF.

This clonotype was found many times. The rearrangement uses TRBV9 and TRBJ2-3; D is possibly TRBD2 (5 bases). Looked up from germline, CDR1 is SGDLS and CDR2 is YYNGEE. The CDR3 consists of 15 residues. Between the trimmed V and J ends, which lost 4 bases and 0 bases, there was a span of 12 bases. The CDR3 sequence is CASSPDSSSTDTQYF. CDR3 nucleotides: TGTGCCAGCAGCCCGGACTCATCTAGCACAGATACGCAGTATTTT.

Points on this clonotype: This could be a read error, since a much larger clone is one nucleotide away. The chain employs TRBV4-1 and TRBJ2-1, with 9 nucleotides matching TRBD2. The CDR3 has 16 amino acids. Germline CDR1 MGHRA, CDR2 YSYEKL. As DNA, the CDR3 is TGCGCCAGCAGCCAACGCAGCGGGGGGTCCTTCAATGAGCAGTTCTTC. It translates to CASSQRSGGSFNEQFF.

In this sample, this clonotype turned up a few times. The genes are TRBV20-1 and TRBJ2-7; 10 nucleotides line up with TRBD2. The junction had 11 bases not matched to a gene; V was cut back by 0 bases and J by 3 bases. The CDR3 is 17 amino acids. Germline V lookup: CDR1 DFQATT, CDR2 SNEGSKA (reference sequence). CDR3 protein: CSARDLAGVGKGYEQYF. The CDR3 nucleotides are TGCAGTGCTAGAGATCTAGCGGGAGTCGGTAAGGGCTACGAGCAGTACTTC.

With respect to this clonotype: Given a far larger clone just one base away, this is likely a sequencing read error. This sequence joins TRBV4-2 and TRBJ2-5, with 8 bases fitting TRBD2. The CDR3 consists of 18 residues. Germline CDR1 LGHNA, CDR2 YNFKEQ. The CDR3 protein is CASSQDRDSGTYQETRYF. In nucleotides, the CDR3 is TGCGCCAGCAGCCAAGATCGGGATAGCGGGACGTACCAAGAGACCCGGTACTTC.

This clonotype qualifies as medium-sized. The chain is built from TRBV15 and TRBJ2-1; TRBD2 aligns across 8 bases. V was clipped by 0 bases and J by 4 bases; unmatched bases: 2. Germline V gene data show CDR1 as LNHNV and CDR2 as YYDKDF (reference sequence). The CDR3 covers 15 residues. CDR3 loop: CATSREIAGYNEQFF. For the CDR3, the DNA is TGTGCCACCAGCAGAGAGATAGCGGGGTACAATGAGCAGTTCTTC.

This clonotype was recorded many times. The chain employs TRBV5-1 and TRBJ2-7; TRBD1 aligns across 8 bases. Germline trimming cut 4 bases from V and 6 bases from J; bases unmatched to any gene: 18. CDR1 and CDR2 (germline): SGHRS, YFSETQ. CDR3 size: 17 residues. The CDR3 sequence is CASSVRRGRGLLREQYF. The CDR3 bases are TGCGCCAGCAGCGTACGCAGGGGGCGCGGTCTTCTGCGCGAGCAGTACTTC.

This clonotype was seen repeatedly, ten times or more. The gene calls are TRBV4-2 and TRBJ2-7; the D call may be TRBD1 or TRBD2 (5 bases each). The germline gives CDR1 LGHNA, CDR2 YNFKEQ. The V gene lost 3 bases and the J gene lost 2 bases, with 11 bases spanning the gap. The CDR3 has 14 amino acids. The CDR3 is CASSQGLGAYEQYF. The CDR3 coding sequence is TGTGCCAGCAGCCAGGGCCTGGGGGCCTACGAGCAGTACTTC.

This clonotype has a count of ten or more. This chain connects TRBV29-1 to TRBJ2-5; D is unclear. CDR3 length equals 11 residues. Trimming cost V 5 bases and J 7 bases, with 11 bases left between them. CDR1 and CDR2 (germline): SQVTM, ANQGSEA. The CDR3 DNA sequence: TGCAGCGTTTATTCGGAAGGGACCCAGTACTTC. It yields the protein CSVYSEGTQYF.

This clonotype was counted ten times or more. The rearrangement uses TRBV15 and TRBJ1-4; D not resolved. The CDR3 has 13 residues. The germline V and J ends were trimmed by 5 bases and 4 bases, with 8 bases remaining between them. Germline CDR1 LNHNV, CDR2 YYDKDF (reference sequence). In nucleotides, the CDR3 is TGTGCCACCAGCCTCCGCCTTAATGAAAAACTGTTTTTT. This codes for CATSLRLNEKLFF.

This clonotype was seen ten or more times. The chain links TRBV7-6 to TRBJ2-5, with unresolved D. With 6 bases removed from V and 2 bases from J, the gap between germline ends came to 16 bases. The CDR3 has 15 residues. The germline gives CDR1 SGHVS, CDR2 FNYEAQ. The CDR3 nucleotides are TGTGCCAGCAGTTCGAAGGGTTTCCTTCAAGAGACCCAGTACTTC. Translation: CASSSKGFLQETQYF.

There are a few counts of this clonotype. Given a much more abundant clone one base away, this may be a read error. The chain recombines TRBV11-2 with TRBJ2-7; tentative D call: TRBD2 (6 bases). Germline lookup yields CDR1 SGHAT and CDR2 FQNNGV. Deletions cut 5 bases from V and 6 bases from J, with 20 bases between. The CDR3 is 15 residues long. The CDR3 DNA sequence: TGTGCCAGCAGCCCTTATGGCGGGAATACCTGCGAGCAGTACTTC. Translated: CASSPYGGNTCEQYF. Complete variable domain (other parts from reference TRBV11-2 and TRBJ2-7): EAGVAQSPRYKIIEKRQSVAFWCNPISGHATLYWYQQILGQGPKLLIQFQNNGVVDDSQLPKDRFSAERLKGVDSTLKIQPAKLEDSAVYLCASSPYGGNTCEQYFGPGTRLTVT.

This clonotype was observed at least ten times. This chain connects TRBV12-3 or TRBV12-4 to TRBJ2-3; TRBD1 matches at 8 bases. V lost 5 bases to trimming and J lost 0 bases; unmatched junction nucleotides: 19. The CDR3 runs to 20 residues. The CDR3 coding sequence is TGTGCCAGCAGTCTACGGACAGGGAGTTTTGGCGGGCAGAGCACAGATACGCAGTATTTT. Translating gives CASSLRTGSFGGQSTDTQYF.

This clonotype showed up many times. The chain links TRBV29-1 to TRBJ2-3, with D possibly being TRBD1 (5 bases). V gave up 4 bases and J gave up 6 bases, with 17 bases separating them. Germline V gene sequence: CDR1 SQVTM, CDR2 ANQGSEA. The CDR3 is 14 residues long. CDR3 bases: TGCAGCGTTGTTTCGAGACAGAAGCCCGATACGCAGTATTTT. Its protein is CSVVSRQKPDTQYF.